The present T cell receptor beta chain was sequenced within a study of brain T cells in children with intractable seizures. Notes on the study in general: Viral specificity was inferred only from CDR3 similarity; HCMV serostatus was unknown.

Only cases whose brain tissue showed the highest T cell transcript signatures were sequenced. Before surgery, patients took at least one anti-epileptic drug. From germline, CDR1 is WSHSY and CDR2 SAAADI. This CDR3 contains 12 residues. V was shortened by 3 bases and J by 1 base, with 4 bases between the two germline ends. Sequencing used immunoSEQ multiplex PCR; TCRdb keeps in-frame clones, though not all of them. This table holds 110,000 or so clones, 94% found once. This clone appeared once. Antigen unknown. The rearrangement links TRBV10-2 to TRBJ2-7; D is unresolved. This clonotype was obtained from a boy younger than two with hemimegalencephaly and intractable seizures. Sequencing was performed on peripheral blood, taken at surgery. The CDR3 bases are TGCGCCAGCAGTGATGGGTCCTACGAGCAGTACTTC. It encodes CASSDGSYEQYF.